One sample yielded the 9 T cell receptor beta chains listed below, sequenced in a study of blood T cell repertoires in COVID-19. Some clones are missing from TCRdb's copy, which holds only in-frame ones; the method was immunoSEQ multiplex PCR. The sample lists about 180,000 clones; over 70% were seen once. The source material was PBMCs or T cells enriched from blood (not recorded which). These receptors originate from a woman aged 40 to 50 with acute COVID-19.

The rearrangement joins TRBV28 to TRBJ2-6, with 11 bases that match TRBD1. This CDR3 comprises 18 residues. Germline trimming cut 4 bases from V and 1 base from J; bases unmatched to any gene: 6. Germline lookup yields CDR1 MDHEN and CDR2 SYDVKM. The CDR3 nucleotides read TGTGCCAGCAGTTCCGGACAGGGGGCATCATCTGGGGCCAACGTCCTGACTTTC. It specifies CASSSGQGASSGANVLTF.

This chain uses TRBV6-1 with TRBJ1-6; D uncertain. This CDR3 comprises 18 residues. Deletions cut 2 bases from V and 6 bases from J, with 20 bases between. Germline V lookup: CDR1 MNHNS, CDR2 SASEGT. Here the CDR3 DNA reads TGTGCCAGCAGTGAATTTGGTGCCTTTGGCGGCGGTAATTCACCCCTCCACTTT. Translation gives CASSEFGAFGGGNSPLHF.

This chain links TRBV2 with TRBJ2-1, with TRBD1 matching 9 bases. Germline V lookup: CDR1 SNHLY, CDR2 FYNNEI. The CDR3 totals 16 residues. The junction had 8 bases not matched to a gene; V was cut back by 6 bases and J by 2 bases. In nucleotides, the CDR3 is TGTGCCAGCAGACCCACAACAGGGGGCCCCTACAATGAGCAGTTCTTC. It is translated as CASRPTTGGPYNEQFF. The variable domain in full, completed from reference TRBV2 and TRBJ2-1, reads EPEVTQTPSHQVTQMGQEVILRCVPISNHLYFYWYRQILGQKVEFLVSFYNNEISEKSEIFDDQFSVERPDGSNFTLKIRSTKLEDSAMYFCASRPTTGGPYNEQFFGPGTRLTVL.

The chain links TRBV29-1 to TRBJ1-2; a possible D gene is TRBD1 (5 bases). CDR3 length equals 13 residues. The germline CDR1 and CDR2 sequences are SQVTM and ANQGSEA. The V gene lost 4 bases and the J gene lost 4 bases, with 13 bases spanning the gap. The CDR3 DNA follows: TGCAGCGTTGGGGACTCGGGCGGCTATGGCTACACCTTC. It codes for CSVGDSGGYGYTF.

The chain uses TRBV19 and TRBJ1-2; D unclear. V was clipped by 7 bases and J by 0 bases, with 15 bases between them. The V gene's germline CDR1 is LNHDA and CDR2 SQIVND (reference sequence). The CDR3 runs to 15 residues. CDR3 sequence (DNA): TGTGCCAGTAACCCCGCCGAGGCTTCTAACTATGGCTACACCTTC. Residues: CASNPAEASNYGYTF. Full variable domain (outside the CDR3, taken from reference TRBV19 and TRBJ1-2): DGGITQSPKYLFRKEGQNVTLSCEQNLNHDAMYWYRQDPGQGLRLIYYSQIVNDFQKGDIAEGYSVSREKKESFPLTVTSAQKNPTAFYLCASNPAEASNYGYTFGSGTRLTVV.

The chain links TRBV19 to TRBJ1-2; TRBD1 might be the D (6 bases). The CDR3 contains 16 residues. From germline, CDR1 is LNHDA and CDR2 SQIVND (reference sequence). V shed 0 bases and J shed 7 bases, with 18 bases lying between them. The CDR3 loop is CASSIDWRQAEGGYTF. CDR3 nucleotide sequence: TGTGCCAGTAGTATAGATTGGAGACAGGCTGAGGGTGGCTACACCTTC.

This sequence joins TRBV2 and TRBJ1-4; D gene unclear. V lost 7 bases and J 0 bases, leaving 6 bases between the germline ends. Germline CDR1 is SNHLY and CDR2 is FYNNEI. This CDR3 is 13 amino acids long. CDR3 protein: CASNRATNEKLFF. The CDR3 coding sequence is TGTGCCAGCAACCGAGCAACTAATGAAAAACTGTTTTTT.

The chain is built from TRBV5-1 and TRBJ1-5, with D uncertain. The CDR3 length is 13 residues. The V and J ends lost 0 bases and 7 bases respectively, with 8 bases between them. CDR1 is SGHRS and CDR2 is YFSETQ in the germline V gene. CDR3 sequence (DNA): TGCGCCAGCAGCTTGGATGGGAGACAGCCCCAGCATTTT. The encoded protein is CASSLDGRQPQHF.

V and J are TRBV19 and TRBJ2-2, with a possible D match to TRBD1 (6 bases). The CDR3 spans 16 residues. Trimming removed 6 bases from V and 1 base from J, with 15 bases in between. Germline V gene data show CDR1 as LNHDA and CDR2 as SQIVND (reference sequence). CDR3 DNA sequence: TGTGCCAGTAGGGCCCGGACAGATCTGAACACCGGGGAGCTGTTTTTT. This encodes CASRARTDLNTGELFF. Full variable domain (missing parts from reference TRBV19 and TRBJ2-2): DGGITQSPKYLFRKEGQNVTLSCEQNLNHDAMYWYRQDPGQGLRLIYYSQIVNDFQKGDIAEGYSVSREKKESFPLTVTSAQKNPTAFYLCASRARTDLNTGELFFGEGSRLTVL.